Listed below are T cell receptor beta chains from one sample, sequenced in a study of shared clonotypes between healthy human individuals. Some clones are missing from TCRdb's copy, which holds only in-frame ones; the method was immunoSEQ multiplex PCR. Found here are some 2.1 million clones, 80% to 95% of them singletons; the top ten hold about 1.7%. The sample comprised naive CD8+ T cells from PBMCs. These receptors all stem from a man between 18 and 35 years old in good health. Some clones in this sample may be carry-over from other donors' samples. Each CDR3 is given with its conserved first and last residue. Each record gives: clone size, CDR3 length, V gene, J gene, CDR3 protein. Some rows have no size entry. The others give once, few or many, or a class for an expanded clone.

size: -; length: 17; V: TRBV5-8; J: TRBJ1-5; CDR3: CASTAPGTQGRVQPQHF
size: -; length: 15; V: TRBV27; J: TRBJ2-7; CDR3: CASSFSGYPYYEQYF
size: once; length: 15; V: TRBV9; J: TRBJ2-7; CDR3: CASSETPAPSYEQYF
size: -; length: 15; V: TRBV27; J: TRBJ2-2; CDR3: CATTPGLAGVRELFF
size: -; length: 15; V: TRBV7-9; J: TRBJ1-2; CDR3: CASSLADVSVYGYTF
size: -; length: 13; V: TRBV29-1; J: TRBJ2-3; CDR3: CSGLAGGTDTQYF
size: -; length: 14; V: TRBV7-2; J: TRBJ2-7; CDR3: CASRQAGGSYEQYF
size: once; length: 12; V: TRBV7-2; J: TRBJ2-7; CDR3: CASSFLIGEQYF
size: -; length: 14; V: TRBV7-8; J: TRBJ2-7; CDR3: CASSLEAGPYEQYF
size: -; length: 10; V: TRBV29-1; J: TRBJ2-7; CDR3: CSVDRDEQYF
size: -; length: 13; V: TRBV7-9; J: TRBJ2-5; CDR3: CASSYRGLETQYF
size: -; length: 14; V: TRBV28; J: TRBJ1-5; CDR3: CASSLGQEGQPQHF
size: -; length: 14; V: TRBV27; J: TRBJ2-7; CDR3: CASSRWDRAHEQYF
size: -; length: 15; V: TRBV2; J: TRBJ1-1; CDR3: CASREGRAMNTEAFF
size: once; length: 16; V: TRBV13; J: TRBJ2-1; CDR3: CASSENRGLRKNEQFF
size: -; length: 15; V: TRBV28; J: TRBJ2-7; CDR3: CASSPAGRGENEQYF
size: -; length: 16; V: TRBV11-3; J: TRBJ2-2; CDR3: CASSCHGEVCGGELFF
size: -; length: 14; V: TRBV7-2; J: TRBJ1-5; CDR3: CASSLVLGDQPQHF
size: -; length: 15; V: TRBV29-1; J: TRBJ1-2; CDR3: CSVEPGQAINYGYTF
size: -; length: 15; V: TRBV27; J: TRBJ1-1; CDR3: CASRPTGALNTEAFF
size: -; length: 13; V: TRBV30; J: TRBJ2-1; CDR3: CAWNWGGYNEQFF
size: -; length: 14; V: TRBV7-9; J: TRBJ2-1; CDR3: CASSPPLDRNEQFF
size: -; length: 15; V: TRBV7-3; J: TRBJ2-7; CDR3: CASSRTGTGSYEQYF
size: once; length: 14; V: TRBV27; J: TRBJ2-1; CDR3: CASSFRFGGDEQFF
size: -; length: 14; V: TRBV28; J: TRBJ1-1; CDR3: CASSLRGHIPEAFF
size: -; length: 15; V: TRBV11-2; J: TRBJ2-7; CDR3: CASSLGAGFFNEQYF
size: -; length: 14; V: TRBV6-5; J: TRBJ2-1; CDR3: CAIALGEGPHEQFF
size: once; length: 17; V: TRBV29-1; J: TRBJ2-2; CDR3: CSVEVPLAGVNTGELFF
size: -; length: 15; V: TRBV18; J: TRBJ2-7; CDR3: CASSQGSPGAYEQYF
size: few; length: 12; V: TRBV9; J: TRBJ1-2; CDR3: CASRSATYGYTF
size: -; length: 10; V: TRBV29-1; J: TRBJ2-5; CDR3: CSVARGTQYF
size: -; length: 13; V: TRBV29-1; J: TRBJ1-1; CDR3: CSVAGVGYTEAFF
size: -; length: 14; V: TRBV7-9; J: TRBJ2-3; CDR3: CASSPRLATDTQYF
size: -; length: 14; V: TRBV5-1; J: TRBJ2-7; CDR3: CASSLGVYSYEQYF
size: -; length: 13; V: TRBV19; J: TRBJ1-2; CDR3: CASTPDSGYGYTF
size: once; length: 18; V: TRBV7-9; J: TRBJ1-1; CDR3: CASSPTTGGNYMNTEAFF
size: -; length: 11; V: TRBV27; J: TRBJ1-2; CDR3: CATSDGRGYTF
size: -; length: 13; V: TRBV29-1; J: TRBJ2-7; CDR3: CSVGGQGLYEQYF
size: -; length: 18; V: TRBV7-2; J: TRBJ2-1; CDR3: CASSLIASGGSSYNEQFF
size: -; length: 18; V: TRBV28; J: TRBJ2-7; CDR3: CASSSSWTSGESSYEQYF
size: once; length: 19; V: TRBV4-3; J: TRBJ2-3; CDR3: CASSHRLEGGVEGTDTQYF
size: -; length: 14; V: TRBV7-9; J: TRBJ2-2; CDR3: CATSGGSQTGELFF
size: -; length: 15; V: TRBV28; J: TRBJ2-5; CDR3: CASTLRQGRGETQYF
size: -; length: 13; V: TRBV9; J: TRBJ2-2; CDR3: CASSYKVAGELFF
size: -; length: 15; V: TRBV5-1; J: TRBJ2-1; CDR3: CASSPGTGVYNEQFF
size: -; length: 15; V: TRBV6-4; J: TRBJ2-1; CDR3: CASSFVGGARDEQFF
size: -; length: 14; V: TRBV19; J: TRBJ2-1; CDR3: CASSILLAPNEQFF
size: once; length: 12; V: TRBV29-1; J: TRBJ2-1; CDR3: CSVLTGANEQFF